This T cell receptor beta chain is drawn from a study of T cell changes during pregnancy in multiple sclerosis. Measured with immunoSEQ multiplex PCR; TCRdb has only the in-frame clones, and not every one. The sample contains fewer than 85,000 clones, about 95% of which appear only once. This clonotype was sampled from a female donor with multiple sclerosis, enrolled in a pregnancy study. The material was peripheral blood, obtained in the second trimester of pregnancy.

Written as DNA, the CDR3 is TGTGCCAGCCGGACAGGGGCCGGTAGCACAGATACGCAGTATTTT. Translation: CASRTGAGSTDTQYF. This chain links TRBV6-4 with TRBJ2-3; 9 positions match TRBD1. CDR1 is MRHNA and CDR2 is SNTAGT in the germline V gene. Germline trimming cut 8 bases from V and 0 bases from J; bases unmatched to any gene: 6. The CDR3 sequence is 15 residues long.